The TCR beta chain under discussion was sequenced for a study of quantifying T cell responses using KT2 cells. Turning to the study itself: RNA was reverse transcribed with TCR alpha and beta constant-region primers.

Each cDNA got a UMI-containing oligo ligated at its 3' end. The first PCR ran roughly 4 cycles with an equimolar RC1.1 and RC1.2 beta primer mix. TCRdb itself ran the UMI-ligation and nested PCR reads through MiXCR, one entry per CDR3 protein. The sample carries fewer than 50,000 distinct CDR3 sequences, approximately 15% recorded once. CDR1 is ENHRY, CDR2 SYGVKD, per germline. Trimming stripped 6 bases from V and 4 bases from J, with 15 bases between. The CDR3 is 14 amino acids. Fixed numbers of PBMC received varying amounts of KT2 cells. V gene TRBV10-3 combines with J gene TRBJ1-1; D not certain. Specimen: PBMCs spiked with cells of the T cell clone KT2. The TCR originated in a human donor. CDR3 region: CAIRETGRGTEAFF. In DNA form, the CDR3 reads TGTGCCATCAGAGAGACCGGGCGAGGCACTGAAGCTTTCTTT.